These 23 T cell receptor beta chains were all obtained from the same sample, sequenced in a study of T cell repertoires in cytomegalovirus infection. One entry per CDR3 protein, called by TCRdb with MiXCR from the reads. This table holds approximately 200,000 distinct CDR3 sequences, about 23% found once. The specimen was CD8+ T cells from PBMCs. The receptors were sampled from a human donor in good health (CMV status not recorded). Some clones in this sample may be carry-over from other donors' samples.

This clonotype has a count of ten or more. This chain joins TRBV12-3 or TRBV12-4 and TRBJ1-2, with TRBD1 matching 7 bases. The CDR3 spans 16 residues. After removal of 2 bases from V and 7 bases from J, the junction contained 13 bases not matched to a gene. The CDR3 coding sequence is TGTGCCAGCAGTTTATCAGGTCTTGGTTCAGGGGGTGGCTACACCTTC. This codes for CASSLSGLGSGGGYTF.

This clonotype appeared a few times. The gene calls are TRBV23-1 and TRBJ2-4, with a possible D match to TRBD2 (7 bases). TRBV23-1 is flagged as an ORF with uncertain function. The germline V and J ends were trimmed by 4 bases and 0 bases, with 22 bases remaining between them. The length of the CDR3 is 19 residues. DNA of the CDR3: TGCGCCAGCAGTCGGCGGGGAGGGGGTGCCCAGGCAGCCAAAAACATTCAGTACTTC. Translation gives CASSRRGGGAQAAKNIQYF.

V usage is TRBV2 and J usage is TRBJ2-2; 11 positions agree with TRBD1. CDR3 length equals 16 residues. Germline loops: CDR1 SNHLY, CDR2 FYNNEI. The J segment lost 7 bases and the V segment lost 10 bases, leaving 14 bases of the junction unmatched. DNA of the CDR3: TGTGCCAACCATCCTGAGGACAGGGGGCTAGGCGGGGAGCTGTTTTTT. Amino acids: CANHPEDRGLGGELFF. Filled out from reference TRBV2 and TRBJ2-2, the complete variable domain reads EPEVTQTPSHQVTQMGQEVILRCVPISNHLYFYWYRQILGQKVEFLVSFYNNEISEKSEIFDDQFSVERPDGSNFTLKIRSTKLEDSAMYFCANHPEDRGLGGELFFGEGSRLTVL.

This clonotype was counted a single time. The chain recombines TRBV20-1 with TRBJ2-1, with D perhaps TRBD2 (6 bases). CDR1 DFQATT and CDR2 SNEGSKA come from the germline V gene (reference sequence). Trimming left V 6 bases short and J 8 bases short, with 8 bases between. The CDR3 is made up of 10 amino acids. For the CDR3, the DNA is TGCAGTGCACGGAGGGATGAGCAGTTCTTC. Amino acid sequence: CSARRDEQFF.

The rearrangement joins TRBV7-8 to TRBJ2-3; D may match TRBD1 or TRBD2 (5 bases each). V was clipped by 2 bases and J by 5 bases, with 14 bases between them. Germline values: CDR1 SGHVS, CDR2 FQNEAQ. The CDR3 is 15 residues long. The CDR3 region is CASSLSGGDRDTQYF. The CDR3, as DNA: TGTGCCAGCAGCTTATCTGGGGGTGATCGAGATACGCAGTATTTT.

This clonotype appeared a single time. The genes are TRBV27 and TRBJ2-3; 7 positions agree with TRBD2. The CDR3 has 16 amino acids. Germline CDR1 and CDR2: MNHEY and SMNVEV (reference sequence). The J segment lost 5 bases and the V segment lost 6 bases, leaving 14 bases of the junction unmatched. The CDR3 loop is CASRRSGGGGVDTQYF. CDR3 nucleotide sequence: TGTGCCAGCAGACGGAGTGGTGGCGGGGGTGTAGATACGCAGTATTTT.

V is TRBV29-1 and J is TRBJ1-1, with unresolved D. This CDR3 has 11 amino acids. The germline gives CDR1 SQVTM, CDR2 ANQGSEA. V lost 0 bases to trimming and J lost 10 bases, with 9 bases between them. DNA of the CDR3: TGCAGCGTTGAAGATTTGTTTACAGCTTTCTTT. This sequence encodes CSVEDLFTAFF.

This chain connects TRBV15 to TRBJ1-2, with 9 bases matching TRBD1. Germline loops: CDR1 LNHNV, CDR2 YYDKDF (reference sequence). The J segment lost 2 bases and the V segment lost 3 bases, leaving 13 bases of the junction unmatched. The CDR3 consists of 18 residues. In nucleotides, the CDR3 is TGTGCCACCAGCAGCACGAGAAGGGGGACAGGGACAAACTATGGCTACACCTTC. As protein: CATSSTRRGTGTNYGYTF.

This clonotype was observed many times. The rearrangement links TRBV7-6 to TRBJ2-3; weak D call: TRBD2 (5 bases). The CDR3 runs 17 residues. CDR1 is SGHVS and CDR2 is FNYEAQ in the germline V gene. V was cut by 2 bases and J by 1 base, with 16 bases left in between. CDR3 protein: CASSLTTSLRGTDTQYF. The DNA for the CDR3 is TGTGCCAGCAGCTTAACCACTAGTCTGAGAGGCACAGATACGCAGTATTTT.

The chain uses TRBV7-9 and TRBJ1-1; D remains ambiguous. The germline CDR1 and CDR2 sequences are SEHNR and FQNEAQ (reference sequence). V was shortened by 5 bases and J by 1 base, with 17 bases between the two germline ends. The CDR3 spans 16 residues. CDR3 residues: CASSPILRAPNTEAFF. CDR3 sequence (DNA): TGTGCCAGCAGCCCAATCCTCCGGGCTCCGAACACTGAAGCTTTCTTT.

The gene calls are TRBV12-3 or TRBV12-4 and TRBJ1-2; D remains unclear. This CDR3 region has 13 residues. Trimming removed 3 bases at V and 3 bases at J, with 8 bases between. CDR3 residues: CASSFNSHYGYTF. The CDR3 coding sequence is TGTGCCAGCAGTTTTAACAGCCACTATGGCTACACCTTC.

The V and J genes are TRBV20-1 and TRBJ2-7; 11 nucleotides line up with TRBD2. V lost 0 bases, J lost 2 bases, and 3 bases stayed unmatched. The germline V gene has CDR1 DFQATT and CDR2 SNEGSKA (reference sequence). This CDR3 contains 15 residues. This CDR3 reads CSARDLAGGPYEQYF. DNA of the CDR3: TGCAGTGCTAGAGATCTAGCGGGGGGCCCCTACGAGCAGTACTTC.

This clonotype was recorded a few times. A much larger clone differs from this one at a single base, so this may be a read error. Written as DNA, the CDR3 is TGTGCCAGCAGCATACAGGGTTACGAGCAGTACTTC. Protein product: CASSIQGYEQYF. The V and J genes are TRBV12-3 or TRBV12-4 and TRBJ2-7; D might be TRBD1 (6 bases). Trimming took off 6 bases at V and 4 bases at J, with 10 bases between the two ends. The CDR3 has 12 amino acids.

This clonotype was observed a handful of times. In nucleotides, the CDR3 is TGTGCCAGCAGTGCGAGACTGGGGCCTTACAATGAGCAGTTCTTC. It codes for CASSARLGPYNEQFF. This sequence joins TRBV12-3 or TRBV12-4 and TRBJ2-1; TRBD1 might be the D (5 bases). The CDR3 runs 15 residues. V was shortened by 5 bases and J by 4 bases, with 15 bases between the two germline ends.

The CDR3 region is CASSSPRTSRKTQYF. The CDR3 nucleotides are TGTGCCAGCAGCTCCCCACGGACTAGCAGAAAGACCCAGTACTTC. This chain links TRBV7-6 with TRBJ2-5, with 8 nucleotides matching TRBD2. V lost 4 bases to trimming and J lost 6 bases; unmatched junction nucleotides: 10. The CDR3 is 15 residues long. CDR1 is SGHVS, CDR2 FNYEAQ, per germline.

The V gene is TRBV2, the J gene TRBJ2-2; no reliable D call. Trimming took off 5 bases at V and 0 bases at J, with 10 bases between the two ends. This CDR3 contains 15 residues. CDR1 SNHLY and CDR2 FYNNEI come from the germline V gene. CDR3 in amino acids: CASSPRAANTGELFF. CDR3 DNA sequence: TGTGCCAGCAGTCCACGGGCCGCGAACACCGGGGAGCTGTTTTTT.

The rearrangement links TRBV13 to TRBJ2-1, with a possible D match to TRBD1 (5 bases). V lost 10 bases and J 5 bases, leaving 15 bases between the germline ends. This CDR3 is built from 13 residues. The germline V gene encodes CDR1 PRHDT and CDR2 FYEKMQ (reference sequence). The CDR3 protein is CATSGFANNEQFF. The DNA for the CDR3 is TGTGCCACCTCAGGGTTTGCCAACAATGAGCAGTTCTTC.

This clonotype has more than one count but fewer than ten. V is TRBV29-1 and J is TRBJ2-7, with D possibly TRBD1 on 5 matching bases. Germline CDR1 and CDR2: SQVTM and ANQGSEA. Trimming took 3 bases from V and 3 from J, leaving 12 bases between them. The CDR3 runs to 13 residues. The CDR3 protein is CSVEVDRDYEQYF. The CDR3 DNA reads TGCAGCGTTGAGGTCGACAGAGACTACGAGCAGTACTTC.

The CDR3 region has the DNA TGTGCCAGCAGCTGGGACAACTCGAACACTGAAGCTTTCTTT. It specifies CASSWDNSNTEAFF. The V and J genes are TRBV12-3 or TRBV12-4 and TRBJ1-1; perhaps TRBD1 as D (6 bases). V lost 6 bases, J lost 1 base, and 12 bases lay in between. CDR3 length: 14 amino acids.

This clonotype was seen a few times. The gene calls are TRBV12-3 or TRBV12-4 and TRBJ2-5; 7 nucleotides line up with TRBD1. Trimming at V came to 5 bases and at J to 1 base, leaving 10 bases not matched to a gene. CDR3 length: 16 residues. CDR3: CASSPRTGPSQETQYF. The CDR3 region has the DNA TGTGCCAGCAGTCCTCGGACAGGACCGAGCCAAGAGACCCAGTACTTC.

V and J are TRBV2 and TRBJ2-1, with TRBD2 matching over 10 bases. The CDR3 runs 18 residues. The V gene end was trimmed by 5 bases and the J gene end by 2 bases; junction bases not matched to a gene: 12. Germline CDR1 and CDR2: SNHLY and FYNNEI. CDR3 sequence: CASSHKSGGAGAYNEQFF. CDR3 nucleotide sequence: TGTGCCAGCAGTCACAAGAGCGGGGGGGCGGGAGCCTACAATGAGCAGTTCTTC.

In this sample, this clonotype turned up many times. The chain couples TRBV28 to TRBJ2-5; 12 bases map to TRBD2. The CDR3 runs 17 residues. The junction had 10 bases not matched to a gene; V was cut back by 6 bases and J by 2 bases. Germline CDR1 reads MDHEN; CDR2 reads SYDVKM. CDR3 sequence: CASSPIVGLAGQETQYF. The CDR3 DNA reads as TGTGCCAGCAGCCCTATTGTTGGACTAGCGGGGCAAGAGACCCAGTACTTC.

The chain uses TRBV7-9 and TRBJ2-1, with D possibly matching TRBD2 (7 bases). Trimming left V 5 bases short and J 3 bases short, with 17 bases between. CDR3 length: 16 residues. In germline, CDR1 is SEHNR, CDR2 FQNEAQ (reference sequence). CDR3 nucleotides: TGTGCCAGCAGCGACAGTCCGGGGGGACACTACAATGAGCAGTTCTTC. Translating it yields CASSDSPGGHYNEQFF.